These T cell receptor beta chains were read from a single sample in a study of T cells in Graves' hyperthyroidism and ophthalmopathy. MiXCR was run by TCRdb on the multiplex PCR reads, yielding one entry per CDR3 protein. The table records a few hundred thousand distinct CDR3 sequences, less than 15% of them present only once. Sequenced input: blood. These receptors originate from a woman aged 18-30 years with Graves' hyperthyroidism. Both conserved end residues are part of each CDR3. The D gene is left open where the match is weak. Clone size is stated in some rows and not others, as once, few, many or a class when expanded.

>TRBJ1-1|TRBV19|-|many
TGTGCCAGTAGTGCCCCCGGGGAGGCCGGCGGCACTGAAGCTTTCTTT
CASSAPGEAGGTEAFF
>TRBJ1-2|TRBV28|-|many
TGTGCCAGCAGTCCGTCGGCCCCACTGTTCTATGGCTACACCTTC
CASSPSAPLFYGYTF
>TRBJ1-2|TRBV7-9|TRBD1|-
TGTGCCAGCAGCTTCTCAGGGGGATACGGCTACACCTTC
CASSFSGGYGYTF
>TRBJ1-1|TRBV5-4|-|many
TGTGCCAGCAGCTTGAGGCAGGGGAAAAACACTGAAGCTTTCTTT
CASSLRQGKNTEAFF
>TRBJ2-3|TRBV2|-|many
TGTGCCAGCGAGCAGGGCCCAGTCACAGATACGCAGTATTTT
CASEQGPVTDTQYF
>TRBJ1-1|TRBV5-1|-|many
TGCGCCAGCAGCCCTGTGGCTGGGTATGCTGAAGCTTTCTTT
CASSPVAGYAEAFF
>TRBJ2-1|TRBV4-3|TRBD2|many
TGCGCCAGCAGCCAAGGGCTAGCGGGAAAGGAGCAGTTCTTC
CASSQGLAGKEQFF
>TRBJ2-4|TRBV27|TRBD2|-
TGTGCCAGCGCTCGGGGGGTCCTAGCCAAAAACATTCAGTACTTC
CASARGVLAKNIQYF
>TRBJ2-2|TRBV2|-|many
TGTGCCAGCAGTGATCACCATCGGGCCGGGGAGCTGTTTTTT
CASSDHHRAGELFF
>TRBJ1-3|TRBV30|-|once
TGTGCCTGGAGTAACTCCCCCGAAAACACCATATATTTT
CAWSNSPENTIYF
>TRBJ2-4|TRBV6-1|-|many
TGTGCCAGCAGTGAGTTACTTCTAGCCAAAAACATTCAGTACTTC
CASSELLLAKNIQYF
>TRBJ2-1|TRBV6-1|-|many
TGTGCCAGGAGTACGCTCCATGAGCAGTTCTTC
CARSTLHEQFF
>TRBJ1-2|TRBV27|TRBD1|many
TGTGCCAGCAGTTTAGAGGAGGGACAGGGGTACTATGGCTACACCTTC
CASSLEEGQGYYGYTF
>TRBJ1-5|TRBV28|-|few
TGTTTTCTCCCGGGGGCGCGGGGAGATAGCAATCAGCCCCAGCATTTT
CFLPGARGDSNQPQHF
>TRBJ1-5|TRBV28|TRBD1|few
TGTGCCAGCAGCGGATTCCAGGGGGCAAGCAATCAGCCCCAGCATTTT
CASSGFQGASNQPQHF